Included here is one T cell receptor beta chain sequence, with context. V trimming: 1 base; J trimming: 4 bases; junction bases outside the gene matches: 3. The CDR3 is made up of 15 amino acids. Germline CDR1 and CDR2: SGHRS and YFSETQ. Using immunoSEQ multiplex PCR, the repertoire was profiled, and TCRdb retains in-frame clones only, with some absent. The sample contains approximately 100,000 clones, about 86% of which appear only once. This sample stems from a study of control samples from healthy donors and cancer patients. Sequencing was done on a sample of blood. The chain joins TRBV5-1 to TRBJ2-2, with 8 bases that match TRBD2. This TCR was sampled from a man aged 30 to 39 in good health. CDR3 in amino acids: CASSLREGRTGELFF. The DNA for the CDR3 is TGCGCCAGCAGCTTGCGGGAGGGCCGCACCGGGGAGCTGTTTTTT.